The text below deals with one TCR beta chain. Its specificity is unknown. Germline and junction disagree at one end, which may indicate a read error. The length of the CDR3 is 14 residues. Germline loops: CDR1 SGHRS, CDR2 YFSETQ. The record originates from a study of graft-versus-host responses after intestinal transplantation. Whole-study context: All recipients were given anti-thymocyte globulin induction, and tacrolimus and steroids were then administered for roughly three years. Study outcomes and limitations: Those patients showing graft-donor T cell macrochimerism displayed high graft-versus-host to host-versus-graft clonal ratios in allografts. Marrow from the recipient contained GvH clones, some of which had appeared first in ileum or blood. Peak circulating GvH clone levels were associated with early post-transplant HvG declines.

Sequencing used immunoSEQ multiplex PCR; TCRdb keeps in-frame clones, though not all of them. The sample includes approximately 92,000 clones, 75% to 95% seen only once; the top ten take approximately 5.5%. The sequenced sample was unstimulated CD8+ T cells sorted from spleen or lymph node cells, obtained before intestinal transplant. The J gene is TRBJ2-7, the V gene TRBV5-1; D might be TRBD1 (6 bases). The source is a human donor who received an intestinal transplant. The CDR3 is CASSLEDSSYEQYF. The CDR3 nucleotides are TGTGCCAGCAGCTTGGAGGACAGCTCCTACGAGCAGTACTTC.